Detailed here is one T cell receptor beta chain. Its specificity is not known. This sample is drawn from a study of lung T cells in sarcoidosis with Löfgren's syndrome. Regarding the study as a whole: In alpha-beta pairs, TRAV12-1 favored TRBV2, and their CDR3s were homologous.

TCRdb independently ran MiXCR on the reads; one entry per CDR3 protein. The data show about 63,000 distinct CDR3 sequences, 21% seen once. There are 16 residues in the CDR3. After removal of 0 bases from V and 4 bases from J, the junction contained 8 bases not matched to a gene. Germline V gene sequence: CDR1 WSHSY, CDR2 SAAADI. The V gene is TRBV10-2, the J gene TRBJ2-7, with 8 bases lining up with TRBD2. This clonotype was obtained from a human donor with sarcoidosis (Löfgren's syndrome or another form), or a control subject (not recorded which). Material: CD4+ T cells from PBMCs. CDR3 bases: TGCGCCAGCAGTGAGTCGCTGCGCGGGGGGCCTTACGAGCAGTACGTC. Translation gives CASSESLRGGPYEQYV.